The 16 T cell receptor beta chains below all came from one sample that was sequenced in a study of T cells in women clearing cervical HPV infection. TCRdb's copy holds only in-frame clones and misses some; the assay was immunoSEQ multiplex PCR. This table lists some 16,000 clones. The sample taken for sequencing was blood buffy coat. Receptors were obtained from a woman aged 18-70 years with a cervical HPV16 infection that either progressed to CIN3+ or cleared (not recorded which).

With regard to this clone: The read terminates 3 residues before the CDR3 end, so the remaining end is supplied by the germline J gene. The chain links TRBV11-2 to TRBJ1-1; 8 bases are a match to TRBD1. The CDR3 runs 15 residues. V lost 5 bases and J lost 3; bases outside the gene matches: 8. Per germline, CDR1 SGHAT and CDR2 FQNNGV. The CDR3 loop is CASSTLRQGYTEAFF. The DNA read from the CDR3 is TGTGCCAGCAGCACTCTCAGACAGGGGTACACTGAA.

A word on this clone: The read stops 3 residues short of the end of the CDR3; the missing end is completed from the germline J gene. The chain recombines TRBV18 with TRBJ1-2, with TRBD1 identical over 9 bases. CDR3 size: 16 residues. The V gene's germline CDR1 is KGHSH and CDR2 LQKENI. V shed 3 bases and J 2 bases; nucleotides not matched to a gene: 7. The CDR3 sequence: CASSPTGQGLNYGYTF. The CDR3 DNA, read in part, is TGTGCCAGCTCACCCACGGGACAGGGATTAAACTATGGC.

On this clone: The read terminates 3 residues ahead of where the CDR3 ends, so the germline J gene completes it. The gene calls are TRBV20-1 and TRBJ2-3, with 7 bases that match TRBD2. Germline CDR1 DFQATT, CDR2 SNEGSKA (reference sequence). Trimming took 4 bases from V and 1 from J; bases not matched to a gene: 8. This CDR3 comprises 15 residues. The DNA read from the CDR3 is TGCAGTGCTATCCCTGGGCTAGCGGGCACAGATACG. It is translated as CSAIPGLAGTDT. The complete CDR3 protein is CSAIPGLAGTDTQYF.

A remark on this clone: With the read ending 3 residues before the CDR3 end, the germline J gene is used to fill in that end. This specimen includes other DNA sequences encoding the same CDR3. The chain couples TRBV20-1 to TRBJ2-1; 9 bases match TRBD2. V was pared by 0 bases and J by 4 bases, with 7 bases of the junction left unmatched. The CDR3 covers 16 residues. Germline CDR1 reads DFQATT; CDR2 reads SNEGSKA (reference sequence). CDR3 loop: CSARDPASGDYNEQFF. The DNA read from the CDR3 is TGCAGTGCTAGAGATCCGGCTAGCGGGGATTACAATGAG.

Details on this clone: From the germline J gene comes the end of the CDR3, since the read stops 3 residues before it. The chain combines TRBV18 with TRBJ1-3; D is unresolved. With 3 bases removed from V and 8 bases from J, the gap between germline ends came to 11 bases. Germline V gene lookup returns CDR1 KGHSH and CDR2 LQKENI. The CDR3 contains 13 residues. The CDR3 DNA, read in part, is TGTGCCAGCTCACCGCTGGCGGCGGACACC. Encoded protein: CASSPLAADT. The whole CDR3 sequence is CASSPLAADTIYF.

In regard to this clone: The read falls 3 residues short of the CDR3 end, and the missing part is taken from the germline J gene. The V gene is TRBV12-5, the J gene TRBJ2-3; D possibly corresponds to TRBD2 (5 bases). Germline-derived CDR1 and CDR2 are LGHNT and FRNRAP. V shed 3 bases and J shed 6 bases, with 16 bases lying between them. The length of the CDR3 is 15 residues. CDR3: CASGFDTLVGDTQYF. The sequenced part of the CDR3 DNA is TGTGCTAGTGGTTTCGATACACTAGTAGGGGATACG.

About this clone: The read stops 3 residues short of the end of the CDR3; the missing end is completed from the germline J gene. J is TRBJ1-5 and V is TRBV20-1; TRBD1 is a possible D gene (6 bases). Germline CDR1 DFQATT, CDR2 SNEGSKA (reference sequence). This CDR3 contains 15 residues. Trimming took off 2 bases at V and 2 bases at J, with 13 bases between the two ends. CDR3 sequence reads: CSARLTGLGNQPQHF. The CDR3 bases that were read are TGCAGTGCTAGATTGACAGGACTCGGCAATCAGCCC.

Remarks on this clone: The read ends 3 residues early relative to the CDR3; the germline J gene fills the gap. This chain joins TRBV5-1 and TRBJ2-7; D is possibly TRBD1 (5 bases). The CDR3 consists of 15 residues. The V end lost 3 bases, the J end lost 2 bases, and 15 bases lay between the germline ends. The germline V gene has CDR1 SGHRS and CDR2 YFSETQ. The part of the CDR3 DNA that was read is TGCGCCAGCAGCTCCCAAGGGGCCAGCACCTACGAG. It codes for CASSSQGASTYE. The entire CDR3 is CASSSQGASTYEQYF.

The CDR3 is CASSFRTPSQNTGELFF. The sequenced CDR3 bases are TGTGCCAGCAGTTTCCGGACACCATCTCAAAACACCGGGGAG. The chain is built from TRBV27 and TRBJ2-2; tentative D call: TRBD1 (5 bases). The CDR3 is cut off 3 residues early in the read; its end comes from the germline J gene. CDR3 length: 17 residues. V lost 3 bases and J lost 2, with 16 bases in between. The germline V gene has CDR1 MNHEY and CDR2 SMNVEV (reference sequence).

Comments on this clone: The read ends 3 residues shy of where the CDR3 ends; the end is completed using the germline J gene. This rearrangement joins TRBV19 to TRBJ1-5; TRBD1 matches 9 bases. Germline V lookup: CDR1 LNHDA, CDR2 SQIVND (reference sequence). The CDR3 runs 17 residues. Trimming removed 3 bases from V and 6 bases from J; junction bases left unmatched: 12. The CDR3: CASSMGTGYYSSQPQHF. Incomplete CDR3 DNA: TGTGCCAGTAGTATGGGGACAGGGTATTATAGTAGTCAGCCC.

Points on this clone: The read terminates 3 residues ahead of where the CDR3 ends, so the germline J gene completes it. This chain joins TRBV7-7 and TRBJ2-7; a possible D gene is TRBD1 (6 bases). The CDR3 has 15 residues. The V gene lost 0 bases and the J gene lost 2 bases, with 11 bases spanning the gap. Germline V CDR1 and CDR2: SSHAT, FNYEAQ (reference sequence). Incomplete CDR3 DNA: TGTGCCAGCAGCTTAGCCGAGGGGGACACCTACGAG. Its protein is CASSLAEGDTYE. In full, the CDR3 reads CASSLAEGDTYEQYF.

Note on this clone: The missing CDR3 end, 3 residues past where the read stops, is filled in from the germline J gene. The V gene is TRBV5-1, the J gene TRBJ2-1; 13 nucleotides match TRBD2. CDR3 size: 15 residues. J gave up 8 bases and V 3 bases, and 5 bases lay outside the gene matches. Germline V CDR1 and CDR2: SGHRS, YFSETQ. The CDR3 region is CASSYLLAGGDEQFF. The sequenced CDR3 bases are TGCGCCAGCAGCTACTTACTAGCGGGAGGGGATGAG. The full variable domain, in which reference TRBV5-1 and TRBJ2-1 provide the parts outside the CDR3, is KAGVTQTPRYLIKTRGQQVTLSCSPISGHRSVSWYQQTPGQGLQFLFEYFSETQRNKGNFPGRFSGRQFSNSRSEMNVSTLELGDSALYLCASSYLLAGGDEQFFGPGTRLTVL.

In regard to this clone: The DNA ends 3 residues before the CDR3 does, and the rest of the CDR3 is filled in from the germline J gene. The chain uses TRBV20-1 and TRBJ2-1; 10 nucleotides agree with TRBD2. CDR1 and CDR2 (germline): DFQATT, SNEGSKA (reference sequence). The CDR3 totals 15 residues. With V trimmed by 8 bases and J by 5 bases, 12 bases remained unmatched. CDR3 bases read: TGCAGTTCCCTTTTCGTACTAGCGGGAAACAATGAG. Residues: CSSLFVLAGNNE. In full, the CDR3 is CSSLFVLAGNNEQFF.

As to this clone: Read sequence stops 3 residues before the CDR3 end, and the germline J gene provides the missing end. This sequence joins TRBV2 and TRBJ2-5, with D perhaps matching TRBD2 (6 bases). In germline, CDR1 is SNHLY, CDR2 FYNNEI. Trimming left V 7 bases short and J 5 bases short, with 17 bases between. There are 14 residues in the CDR3. The part of the CDR3 DNA that was read is TGTGCCAGCATTTACAGACTAGGACGGGAGACC. Protein sequence: CASIYRLGRET. The CDR3, in full, reads CASIYRLGRETQYF.

CDR3 amino acids: CASSQTAEKLFF. The CDR3 bases that were read are TGCGCCAGCAGCCAAACTGCTGAAAAA. The rearrangement links TRBV4-1 to TRBJ1-4; D ambiguous. With the read ending 3 residues before the CDR3 end, the germline J gene is used to fill in that end. The germline CDR1 and CDR2 sequences are MGHRA and YSYEKL. The CDR3 length is 12 residues. V was clipped by 2 bases and J by 7 bases, with 5 bases between them.

On this clone itself: Read data end 3 residues before the CDR3 end; the end is taken from the germline J gene. The chain joins TRBV9 to TRBJ2-2, with 7 bases identical to TRBD1. The CDR3 spans 14 residues. The trim removed 1 base at V and 9 bases at J, leaving 6 bases unmatched. Germline V gives CDR1 SGDLS, CDR2 YYNGEE. The sequenced CDR3 bases are TGTGCCAGCAGCGTAAGGGACAGTCTACGGGAG. Encoded protein: CASSVRDSLRE. The whole CDR3 protein is CASSVRDSLRELFF.